Following are 4 T cell receptor beta chains from one sample sequenced in a study of cytomegalovirus exposure and HLA in healthy donors. Primers for the PCR totalled 60 Vbeta and 13 Jbeta. The data were produced by immunoSEQ multiplex PCR, yet TCRdb's version contains in-frame clones alone and is incomplete. The sample has 150,000 to 200,000 clones; 60% to 75% are singletons. The specimen sequenced was PBMCs. These receptors were collected from a woman aged 45-59 years in good health and CMV-seropositive.

The V and J genes are TRBV12-5 and TRBJ2-2; perhaps TRBD1 as D (7 bases). Germline assignment: CDR1 LGHNT and CDR2 FRNRAP. There are 16 residues in the CDR3. The V end was cut by 4 bases, the J end by 4 bases, with 16 bases between. CDR3 nucleotides: TGTGCTAGTGGTTCGAGTCAGGGGGGCGGCACCGGGGAGCTGTTTTTT. This gives the protein CASGSSQGGGTGELFF.

This rearrangement joins TRBV7-6 to TRBJ2-5; D unresolved. Matching the DNA end better, TRBJ2-7 makes the J call doubtful. Looked up from germline, CDR1 is SGHVS and CDR2 is FNYEAQ. CDR3 size: 17 residues. This chain's CDR3 is CASSLESGAHTYYEQYF. The CDR3 DNA follows: TGTGCCAGCAGCTTAGAGTCGGGTGCCCACACTTACTACGAGCAGTACTTC.

The chain joins TRBV7-9 to TRBJ2-3; 10 bases fit TRBD1. This CDR3 contains 17 residues. Losses at the gene ends were 1 base for V and 6 bases for J; bases not matched to a gene: 10. CDR1 and CDR2 from the germline V gene are SEHNR and FQNEAQ (reference sequence). This CDR3 reads CASSLDWRDRGGDTQYF. CDR3 coding DNA: TGTGCCAGCAGCTTAGATTGGAGGGACAGGGGTGGGGATACGCAGTATTTT. Using reference TRBV7-9 and TRBJ2-3 for the parts outside the CDR3, the full variable domain is DTGVSQNPRHKITKRGQNVTFRCDPISEHNRLYWYRQTLGQGPEFLTYFQNEAQLEKSRLLSDRFSAERPKGSFSTLEIQRTEQGDSAMYLCASSLDWRDRGGDTQYFGPGTRLTVL.

This clone was seen just once. The chain uses TRBV19 and TRBJ2-3, with 7 bases that match TRBD2. Losses at the gene ends were 6 bases for V and 4 bases for J; bases not matched to a gene: 19. Germline-derived CDR1 and CDR2 are LNHDA and SQIVND (reference sequence). CDR3 length: 18 residues. CDR3 sequence: CASRPLVGAGDGADTQYF. CDR3 DNA sequence: TGTGCCAGTAGGCCCTTGGTAGGTGCGGGGGACGGCGCAGATACGCAGTATTTT.